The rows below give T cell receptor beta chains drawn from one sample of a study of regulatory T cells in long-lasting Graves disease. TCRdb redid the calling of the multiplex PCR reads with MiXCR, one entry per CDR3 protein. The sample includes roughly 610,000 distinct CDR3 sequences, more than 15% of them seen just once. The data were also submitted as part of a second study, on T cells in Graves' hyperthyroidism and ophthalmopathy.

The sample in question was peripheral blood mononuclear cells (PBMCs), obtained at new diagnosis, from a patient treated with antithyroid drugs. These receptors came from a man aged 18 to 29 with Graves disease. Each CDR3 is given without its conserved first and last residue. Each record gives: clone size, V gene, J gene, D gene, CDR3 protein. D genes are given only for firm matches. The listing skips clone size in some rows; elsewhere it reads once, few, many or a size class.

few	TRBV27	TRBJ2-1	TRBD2	ASSQIPSLADNNEQF
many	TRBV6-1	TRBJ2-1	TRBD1	ASRRQGPYNEQF
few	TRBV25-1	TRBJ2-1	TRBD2	ASRGLAIGEQF
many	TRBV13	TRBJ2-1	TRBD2	ASSLRTSGRREQF
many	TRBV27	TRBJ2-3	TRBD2	ASSLSRGLARMSDTQY
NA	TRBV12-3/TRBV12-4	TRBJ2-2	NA	ASSVMSVNTGELF
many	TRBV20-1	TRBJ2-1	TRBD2	SASALAGDGEQF
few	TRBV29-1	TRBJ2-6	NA	SAISGANVLT
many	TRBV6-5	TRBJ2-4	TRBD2	ASSYPGLAGGGIQY
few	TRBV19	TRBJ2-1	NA	ASTGPDNEQF
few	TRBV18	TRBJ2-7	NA	ASSPKGDESSYEQY
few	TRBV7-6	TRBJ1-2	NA	ASSLAGGSTNGYT
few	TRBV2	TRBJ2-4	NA	ASSASAKNIQY
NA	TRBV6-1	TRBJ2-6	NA	ASSPLSNSGANVLT
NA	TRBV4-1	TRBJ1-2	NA	ASSHRGEYGYT
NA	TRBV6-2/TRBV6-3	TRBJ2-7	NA	ASRRPRGGSDEQY
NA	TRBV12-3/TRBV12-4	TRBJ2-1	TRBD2	ASIQGLAGVNEQF
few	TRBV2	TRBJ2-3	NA	ASSEQGLPTDTQY
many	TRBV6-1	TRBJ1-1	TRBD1	ASTIGTAEAF
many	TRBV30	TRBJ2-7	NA	AWSPVAYEQY
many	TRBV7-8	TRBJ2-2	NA	ASSYNGRNTGELF
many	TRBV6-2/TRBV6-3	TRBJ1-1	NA	AIQQGGMNTEAF
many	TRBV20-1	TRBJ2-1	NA	SANGTRRLGEQF
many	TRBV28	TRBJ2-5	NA	ASSLAATRRETQY
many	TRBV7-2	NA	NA	ASSPVEVRFAEAF
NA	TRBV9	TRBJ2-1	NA	ASSLGLDSGEQF
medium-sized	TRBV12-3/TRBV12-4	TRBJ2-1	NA	ASSQLGGGSNEQF
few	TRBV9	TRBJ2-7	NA	ASSVVGEIGEQY
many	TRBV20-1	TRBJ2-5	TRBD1	SARKRDSYQETQY
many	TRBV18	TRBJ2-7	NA	ASSPEQGNEQY
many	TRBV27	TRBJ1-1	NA	ASSLSPHAANTEAF
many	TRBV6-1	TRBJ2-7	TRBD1	ATYRQGGSYEQY
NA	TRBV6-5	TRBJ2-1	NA	ASSSAGDEQF
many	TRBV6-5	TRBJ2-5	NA	ASSYSGSDQTQY
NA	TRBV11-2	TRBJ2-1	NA	ASSLVWGTHSYNEQF
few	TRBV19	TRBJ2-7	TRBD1	ASSQRDRGPYEQY
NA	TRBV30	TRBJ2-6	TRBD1	AWSAGTGVSGANVLT
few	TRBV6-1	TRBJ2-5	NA	ASSVFGNSQETQY
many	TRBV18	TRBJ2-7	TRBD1	ASSDGTVRLYEQY
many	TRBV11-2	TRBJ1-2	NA	ASSFGSGRGGYT
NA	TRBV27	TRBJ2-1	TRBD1	ASSWDRGSEQF
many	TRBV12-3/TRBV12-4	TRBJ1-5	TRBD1	ASSNGQGRNQPQH
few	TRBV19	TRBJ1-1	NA	ASSISRRAEAF
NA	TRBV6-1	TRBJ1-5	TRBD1	ASTNRRDRVLQPQH